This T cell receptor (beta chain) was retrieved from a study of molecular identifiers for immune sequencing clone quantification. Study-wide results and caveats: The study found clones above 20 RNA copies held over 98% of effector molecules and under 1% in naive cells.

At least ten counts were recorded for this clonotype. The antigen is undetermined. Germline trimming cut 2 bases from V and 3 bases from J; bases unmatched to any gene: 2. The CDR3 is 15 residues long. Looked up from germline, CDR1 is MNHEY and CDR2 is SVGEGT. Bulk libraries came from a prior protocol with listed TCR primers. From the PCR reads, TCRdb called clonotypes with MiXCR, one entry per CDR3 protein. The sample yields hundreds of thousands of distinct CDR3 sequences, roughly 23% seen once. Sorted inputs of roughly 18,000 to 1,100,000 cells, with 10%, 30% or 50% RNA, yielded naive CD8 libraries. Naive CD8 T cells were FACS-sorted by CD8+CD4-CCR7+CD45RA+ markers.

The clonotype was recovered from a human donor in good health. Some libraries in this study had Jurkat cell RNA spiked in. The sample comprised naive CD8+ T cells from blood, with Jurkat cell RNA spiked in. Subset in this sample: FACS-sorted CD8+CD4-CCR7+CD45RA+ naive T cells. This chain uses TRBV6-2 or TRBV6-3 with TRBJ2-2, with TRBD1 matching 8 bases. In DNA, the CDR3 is TGTGCCAGCAGTTACGGGACAGGTTACACCGGGGAGCTGTTTTTT. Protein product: CASSYGTGYTGELFF.